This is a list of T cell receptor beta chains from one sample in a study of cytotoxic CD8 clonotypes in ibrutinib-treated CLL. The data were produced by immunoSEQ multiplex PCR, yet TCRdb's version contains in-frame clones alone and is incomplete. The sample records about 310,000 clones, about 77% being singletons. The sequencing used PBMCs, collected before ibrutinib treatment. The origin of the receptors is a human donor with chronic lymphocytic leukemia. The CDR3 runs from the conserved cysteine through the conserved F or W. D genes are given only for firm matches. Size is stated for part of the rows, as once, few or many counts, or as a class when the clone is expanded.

CASSYSPQGLQETQYF	TGTGCCAGCAGTTACTCGCCCCAGGGGCTCCAAGAGACCCAGTACTTC	-	TRBV6-5	-	TRBJ2-5
CASSPHLAGELFF	TGTGCCAGCAGTCCCCACCTGGCCGGGGAGCTGTTTTTT	-	TRBV6-4	-	TRBJ2-2
CASSYLAFSGNTIYF	TGTGCCAGCAGTTATTTAGCTTTCTCTGGAAACACCATATATTTT	-	TRBV6-5	-	TRBJ1-3
CASSLAGVADTQYF	TGCGCCAGCAGCTTGGCGGGTGTAGCAGATACGCAGTATTTT	once	TRBV5-1	-	TRBJ2-3
CASSIESPSGEQYF	TGTGCCAGTAGTATAGAAAGTCCCAGCGGCGAGCAGTACTTC	few	TRBV19	-	TRBJ2-7
CAWSVFYEQYF	TGTGCCTGGAGTGTTTTCTACGAGCAGTACTTC	-	TRBV30	-	TRBJ2-7
CSGYTDTQYF	TGCAGCGGCTACACAGATACGCAGTATTTT	-	TRBV29-1	-	TRBJ2-3
CASSIFGATEAFF	TGTGCCAGTAGTATTTTTGGGGCCACTGAAGCTTTCTTT	once	TRBV19	-	TRBJ1-1
CAWRKWGENTEAFF	TGTGCCTGGAGGAAATGGGGCGAGAACACTGAAGCTTTCTTT	few	TRBV30	-	TRBJ1-1
CASSLTNQPQHF	TGTGCCAGCAGCTTGACTAATCAGCCCCAGCATTTT	few	TRBV7-8	-	TRBJ1-5
CAISEFLPRLGQGSYGYTF	TGTGCCATCAGTGAGTTTCTTCCCCGGCTGGGACAGGGATCCTATGGCTACACCTTC	-	TRBV10-3	TRBD1	TRBJ1-2
CASSLAIGLEGNEQFF	TGTGCCAGCAGCTTGGCCATCGGTCTCGAGGGTAATGAGCAGTTCTTC	-	TRBV5-6	-	TRBJ2-1
CASRPHVDGDTIYF	TGTGCCAGCAGGCCTCATGTGGATGGGGACACCATATATTTT	-	TRBV28	-	TRBJ1-3
CSVSKNTEAFF	TGCAGCGTATCCAAGAACACTGAAGCTTTCTTT	once	TRBV29-1	-	TRBJ1-1
CASSPGTVFTEEQYF	TGTGCCAGTAGCCCCGGGACAGTCTTTACTGAAGAGCAGTACTTC	-	TRBV19	TRBD1	TRBJ2-7
CASSLGTSLPYQETQYF	TGTGCCAGCAGCTTAGGTACCAGCCTACCGTACCAAGAGACCCAGTACTTC	once	TRBV11-3	-	TRBJ2-5
CASSSASDRVNEKLFF	TGTGCCAGCAGCTCCGCCTCCGACAGGGTTAATGAAAAACTGTTTTTT	-	TRBV27	TRBD1	TRBJ1-4
CASSLGVTGKEKLFF	TGTGCCAGCAGCTTGGGGGTGACAGGGAAGGAAAAACTGTTTTTT	few	TRBV5-4	TRBD1	TRBJ1-4
CASSWGLAGGYNEQFF	TGCGCCAGCAGCTGGGGACTAGCGGGAGGTTACAATGAGCAGTTCTTC	-	TRBV5-1	TRBD2	TRBJ2-1
CASSQGGPRREDGYTF	TGCGCCAGCAGCCAAGGGGGCCCCCGGAGGGAGGATGGCTACACCTTC	-	TRBV4-1	-	TRBJ1-2
CASSWRPGLAGSDTQYF	TGTGCCAGCAGCTGGAGACCGGGACTAGCGGGGTCAGATACGCAGTATTTT	-	TRBV11-1	TRBD2	TRBJ2-3
CASSSTQVGMAYTF	TGTGCCAGCAGTTCCACACAGGTCGGCATGGCTTACACCTTC	-	TRBV27	-	TRBJ1-2
CASSPRAGNTEAFF	TGTGCCAGCAGTCCTAGGGCCGGGAACACTGAAGCTTTCTTT	-	TRBV27	-	TRBJ1-1
CASSPPVLGQGGNTIYF	TGTGCCAGCTCACCACCGGTTTTGGGACAGGGAGGAAACACCATATATTTT	-	TRBV18	TRBD1	TRBJ1-3
CASSLAGGPYEQYF	TGTGCCAGCAGCTTAGCGGGAGGGCCTTACGAGCAGTACTTC	-	TRBV5-8	TRBD2	TRBJ2-7
CASSRRHRNEKLFF	TGTGCCAGCAGCCGCAGACATCGTAATGAAAAACTGTTTTTT	-	TRBV28	-	TRBJ1-4
CASSFRRGYEQYF	TGTGCCAGCAGCTTTAGACGGGGCTACGAGCAGTACTTC	few	TRBV11-3	-	TRBJ2-7
CASSQAKRILAVLAKNIQYF	TGCGCCAGCAGCCAAGCCAAGAGAATCCTAGCGGTATTAGCCAAAAACATTCAGTACTTC	-	TRBV4-3	TRBD2	TRBJ2-4
CASSLVKSGEQFF	TGTGCCAGCAGCTTGGTCAAGTCCGGTGAGCAGTTCTTC	few	TRBV5-4	-	TRBJ2-1
CASPGTPGSDTQYF	TGTGCCAGCCCCGGGACCCCAGGTAGTGATACGCAGTATTTT	once	TRBV27	-	TRBJ2-3
CASSSQGNEKLFF	TGTGCCAGCAGCTCCCAGGGCAATGAAAAACTGTTTTTT	-	TRBV5-4	-	TRBJ1-4
CASSKRGLPLDTQYF	TGTGCCAGCAGTAAAAGGGGACTCCCTCTAGATACGCAGTATTTT	-	TRBV6-5	-	TRBJ2-3
CATSRDLTYRYGYTF	TGTGCCACCAGCAGAGATTTAACGTACCGCTATGGCTACACCTTC	-	TRBV15	-	TRBJ1-2
CASSPQSAGPPMNTEAFF	TGTGCCAGCTCACCACAGTCGGCCGGACCCCCGATGAACACTGAAGCTTTCTTT	-	TRBV18	-	TRBJ1-1
CASSLAGSGIYEQYF	TGTGCCAGCAGCTTAGCAGGTAGCGGGATCTACGAGCAGTACTTC	-	TRBV7-2	TRBD2	TRBJ2-7
CASSVGSDYNEQFF	TGTGCCAGCAGCGTAGGAAGCGACTACAATGAGCAGTTCTTC	-	TRBV9	-	TRBJ2-1